The clone carrying this T cell receptor beta chain was seen more than once but under ten times. This entry comes from a study of glioma-infiltrating T cells. TCR alpha and beta CDR3 regions were amplified from RNA using iRepertoire nested multiplex PCR. TCRdb used MiXCR to reprocess the multiplex PCR reads, holding one entry per CDR3 protein. The sample lists about 180,000 distinct CDR3 sequences, around 40% occurring once. The CDR3 has 14 residues. CDR1 and CDR2 from the germline V gene are GTSNPN and SVGIG (reference sequence). V lost 5 bases and J lost 4, with 12 bases in between. The rearrangement uses TRBV30 and TRBJ1-6; D is unclear. The material sequenced was glioma tissue, nonneoplastic brain tissue, or PBMCs (not recorded which). The source is a human donor with low-grade glioma or glioblastoma, undergoing nonglioma brain surgery, or in good health (not recorded which). The CDR3 bases are TGTGCCTGGGAACTCGGACTGTATAATTCACCCCTCCACTTT. Translating it yields CAWELGLYNSPLHF.